This T cell receptor (beta chain) stems from a study of shared clonotypes between healthy human individuals. Overall study: The study used three CD4 naive, three CD4 memory, two CD8 naive and one CD8 memory plate per donor. Study conclusions and caveats: Only blood was sampled, and tissue TCR repertoires likely differ from blood ones. What limited the represented genetic and exposure-history diversity was the small number of donors.

As handled by the study authors: Junction-only immunoSEQ data arrived without quality scores, meaning filtering differed. Here immunoSEQ multiplex PCR was the method, and the copy in TCRdb shows in-frame clones only, minus some. D and trimming come from the DNA, and the V and J calls and clone size come from that table. The sample lists about 600,000 clones; around 97% were seen once. About this clone itself: Antigen unknown.

Germline CDR1 KGHSH, CDR2 LQKENI. CDR3 length: 16 residues. V was shortened by 2 bases and J by 0 bases, with 13 bases between the two germline ends. Input material: naive CD4+ T cells sorted from blood. Noted subset: CD45RA+ positively selected. The chain is built from TRBV18 and TRBJ1-1; perhaps TRBD1 as D (6 bases). This TCR derives from a woman in her 30s in good health. This chain's CDR3 is CASSPMGRDMNTEAFF. The CDR3 region has the DNA TGTGCCAGCTCACCAATGGGGCGGGACATGAACACTGAAGCTTTCTTT. Combining the CDR3 with reference TRBV18 and TRBJ1-1 gives the whole variable domain NAGVMQNPRHLVRRRGQEARLRCSPMKGHSHVYWYRQLPEEGLKFMVYLQKENIIDESGMPKERFSAEFPKEGPSILRIQQVVRGDSAAYFCASSPMGRDMNTEAFFGQGTRLTVV.